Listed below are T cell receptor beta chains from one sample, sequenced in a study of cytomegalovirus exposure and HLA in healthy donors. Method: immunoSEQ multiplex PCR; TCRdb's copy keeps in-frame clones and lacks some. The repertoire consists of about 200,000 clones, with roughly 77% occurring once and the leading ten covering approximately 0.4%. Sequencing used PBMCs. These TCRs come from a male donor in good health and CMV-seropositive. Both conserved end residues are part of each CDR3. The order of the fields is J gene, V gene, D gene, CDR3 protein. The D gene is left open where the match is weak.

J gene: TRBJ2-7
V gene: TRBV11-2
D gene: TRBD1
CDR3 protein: CASSRDRGSYEQYF

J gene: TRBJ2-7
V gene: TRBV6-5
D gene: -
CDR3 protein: CASSYSREPGYEQYF

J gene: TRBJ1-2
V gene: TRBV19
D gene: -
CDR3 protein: CASSMDRSYGYTF

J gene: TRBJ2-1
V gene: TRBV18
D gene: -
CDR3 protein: CASCSSGYNEQFF

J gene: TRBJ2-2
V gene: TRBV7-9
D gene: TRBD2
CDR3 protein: CASSLARGLANTGELFF

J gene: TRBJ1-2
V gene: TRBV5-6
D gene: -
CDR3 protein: CASTRPNRNYGYTF

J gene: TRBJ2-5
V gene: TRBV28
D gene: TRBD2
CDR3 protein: CASTTGLVKKTQYF

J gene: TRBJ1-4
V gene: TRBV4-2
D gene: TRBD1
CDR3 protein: CASSRRDREEKLFF

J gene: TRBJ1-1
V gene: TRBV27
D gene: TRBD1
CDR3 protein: CASRTGQVMNTEAFF

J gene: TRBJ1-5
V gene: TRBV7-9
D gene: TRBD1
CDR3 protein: CAIGTALEPQHF

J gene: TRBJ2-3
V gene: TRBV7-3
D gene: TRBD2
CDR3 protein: CASSSGLATDTQYF

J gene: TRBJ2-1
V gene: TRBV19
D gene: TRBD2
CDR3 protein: CASSFLPLAGGPSEQFF

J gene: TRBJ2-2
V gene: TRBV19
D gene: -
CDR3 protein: CASGTPITGELFF

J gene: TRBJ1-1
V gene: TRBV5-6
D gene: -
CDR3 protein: CASSRPGTYHTEAFF

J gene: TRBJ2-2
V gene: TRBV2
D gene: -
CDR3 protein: CASSADFTGELFF

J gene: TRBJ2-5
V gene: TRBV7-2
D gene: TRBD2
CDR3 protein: CASSPPLGTSGGETQYF

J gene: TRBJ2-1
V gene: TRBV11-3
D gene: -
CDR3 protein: CASSLPPSNEQFF

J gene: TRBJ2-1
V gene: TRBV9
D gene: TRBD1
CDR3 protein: CASSVPQTGTGIYNEQFF

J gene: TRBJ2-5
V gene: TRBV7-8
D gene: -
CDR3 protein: CASSYPGQGQETQYF

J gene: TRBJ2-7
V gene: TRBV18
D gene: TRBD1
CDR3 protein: CASSPSTGGTYEQYF

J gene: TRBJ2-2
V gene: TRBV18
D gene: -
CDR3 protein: CASSPQGGDTGELFF

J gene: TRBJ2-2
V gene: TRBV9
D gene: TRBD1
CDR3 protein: CASSTRGGGTGDTGELFF

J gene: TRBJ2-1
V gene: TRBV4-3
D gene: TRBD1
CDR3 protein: CASSPQGQSYNEQFF